The 21 T cell receptor beta chains below all came from one sample that was sequenced in a study of PD-1 blockade in classical Hodgkin lymphoma. Method: immunoSEQ multiplex PCR; TCRdb's copy keeps in-frame clones and lacks some. The table lists just under 65,000 clones, about 90% of them singletons. Time point specified: cycle 4 day 1 (C4D1), after less than 7 weeks of nivolumab. Every one of the patients relapsed after autologous stem cell transplantation (brentuximab vedotin exposure was variable). The input for sequencing was peripheral blood mononuclear cells (PBMCs), taken before the fourth cycle of nivolumab. These receptors all stem from a human donor with classical Hodgkin lymphoma.

J is TRBJ1-6 and V is TRBV30; D unclear. This CDR3 has 14 residues. Trimming left V 2 bases short and J 0 bases short, with 5 bases between. Germline V CDR1 and CDR2: GTSNPN, SVGIG (reference sequence). CDR3 loop: CAWSPNSYNSPLHF. The CDR3 coding sequence is TGTGCCTGGAGTCCTAACTCCTATAATTCACCCCTCCACTTT.

This chain joins TRBV27 and TRBJ2-7; TRBD1 might be the D (7 bases). The V end was cut by 5 bases, the J end by 4 bases, with 18 bases between. Germline V gene sequence: CDR1 MNHEY, CDR2 SMNVEV (reference sequence). CDR3 length equals 15 residues. CDR3 loop: CASSPLVSGGYEQYF. CDR3 in DNA: TGTGCCAGCAGTCCCCTAGTTTCAGGGGGGTACGAGCAGTACTTC.

The chain recombines TRBV6-6 with TRBJ1-2; 11 bases map to TRBD1. Germline V lookup: CDR1 MNHNY, CDR2 SVGAGI (reference sequence). The CDR3 has 15 amino acids. Losses at the gene ends were 9 bases for V and 3 bases for J; bases not matched to a gene: 9. The CDR3 protein is CASQDRGRLDYGYTF. CDR3 DNA sequence: TGTGCCAGTCAGGACAGGGGGCGTCTGGACTATGGCTACACCTTC.

The V call is TRBV4-2, the J call TRBJ2-3; 13 bases map to TRBD2. The junction had 8 bases not matched to a gene; V was cut back by 2 bases and J by 6 bases. This CDR3 has 17 amino acids. CDR1 and CDR2 from the germline V gene are LGHNA and YNFKEQ. The CDR3: CASSQSGLAGLGDTQYF. DNA of the CDR3: TGTGCCAGCAGCCAATCGGGACTAGCGGGGTTAGGGGATACGCAGTATTTT.

This clone was recorded a few times. This chain links TRBV4-1 with TRBJ1-2; the D gene is possibly TRBD1 (5 bases). Trimming shortened V by 3 bases and J by 2 bases, and 10 bases separated the two germline ends. CDR3 length: 14 residues. Germline V gene sequence: CDR1 MGHRA, CDR2 YSYEKL. As DNA, the CDR3 is TGCGCCAGCAGCCACGGACAAGCCAACTATGGCTACACCTTC. This translates into CASSHGQANYGYTF.

This clone appeared once. V is TRBV4-1 and J is TRBJ2-7; D not certain. CDR3 length: 13 amino acids. Per the germline V gene, CDR1 is MGHRA and CDR2 is YSYEKL. Trimming left V 3 bases short and J 3 bases short, with 9 bases between. The CDR3 DNA reads TGCGCCAGCAGCCATGAGCTTCACTACGAGCAGTACTTC. This codes for CASSHELHYEQYF.

The genes are TRBV19 and TRBJ1-1, with a weak D call TRBD1 (5 bases). Germline CDR1 is LNHDA and CDR2 is SQIVND (reference sequence). V lost 2 bases, J lost 0 bases, and 10 bases lay in between. The CDR3 spans 15 residues. The CDR3 DNA sequence: TGTGCCAGTAGTATAAGACCAGGGTTGAACACTGAAGCTTTCTTT. Protein: CASSIRPGLNTEAFF.

The chain recombines TRBV12-5 with TRBJ2-7; the D gene is possibly TRBD2 (5 bases). From germline, CDR1 is LGHNT and CDR2 FRNRAP. Trimming cost V 6 bases and J 2 bases, with 14 bases left between them. This CDR3 contains 14 residues. In nucleotides, the CDR3 is TGTGCTAGTGGCCCTGAGGGCTTCACCTACGAGCAGTACTTC. Translating it yields CASGPEGFTYEQYF.

The V call is TRBV7-6, the J call TRBJ1-3; weak D call: TRBD1 (6 bases). The V end lost 5 bases, the J end lost 0 bases, and 14 bases lay between the germline ends. Per the germline V gene, CDR1 is SGHVS and CDR2 is FNYEAQ. The CDR3 sequence is 16 residues long. The CDR3 sequence: CASSLTGGFSGNTIYF. The CDR3 bases are TGTGCCAGCAGCCTTACGGGGGGCTTCTCTGGAAACACCATATATTTT.

The genes are TRBV4-2 and TRBJ1-2; possible D gene TRBD1, 5 bases. This CDR3 is built from 14 residues. Germline-derived CDR1 and CDR2 are LGHNA and YNFKEQ. Between the trimmed V and J ends, which lost 1 base and 4 bases, there was a span of 10 bases. The CDR3 loop reads CASSQAPGGYGYTF. DNA of the CDR3: TGTGCCAGCAGCCAAGCTCCGGGGGGCTATGGCTACACCTTC.

The J gene is TRBJ2-1, the V gene TRBV29-1; 8 positions agree with TRBD2. Germline CDR1 and CDR2: SQVTM and ANQGSEA. V shed 4 bases, J shed 6 bases, and the junction held 8 bases outside the gene matches. This CDR3 contains 14 residues. For the CDR3, the DNA is TGCAGCGTTGGAGCGGGGGCGATACGCAATGAGCAGTTCTTC. It is translated as CSVGAGAIRNEQFF.

The chain has TRBV2 and TRBJ1-2; D gene uncertain. Germline CDR1 and CDR2: SNHLY and FYNNEI. The CDR3 runs 14 residues. Trimming took 8 bases from V and 5 from J, leaving 18 bases between them. CDR3 sequence (DNA): TGTGCCAGCCCTGGAACCTCCGGAGAATATGGCTACACCTTC. Protein product: CASPGTSGEYGYTF.

V is TRBV11-2 and J is TRBJ2-7; 9 bases align to TRBD1. This CDR3 spans 15 amino acids. Germline V lookup: CDR1 SGHAT, CDR2 FQNNGV. V was pared by 5 bases and J by 2 bases, with 7 bases of the junction left unmatched. The CDR3 bases are TGTGCCAGCAGCCCCCCCTGGGACAGGGCCTACGAGCAGTACTTC. Protein sequence: CASSPPWDRAYEQYF.

This chain connects TRBV14 to TRBJ2-1; D ambiguous. The CDR3 length is 11 residues. In germline, CDR1 is SGHDN, CDR2 FVKESK. V was pared by 0 bases and J by 6 bases, with 0 bases between. DNA of the CDR3: TGTGCCAGCAGCCAAGACAATGAGCAGTTCTTC. Translated, it gives CASSQDNEQFF. The full variable domain, its missing parts supplied by reference TRBV14 and TRBJ2-1, is EAGVTQFPSHSVIEKGQTVTLRCDPISGHDNLYWYRRVMGKEIKFLLHFVKESKQDESGMPNNRFLAERTGGTYSTLKVQPAELEDSGVYFCASSQDNEQFFGPGTRLTVL.

This clone was seen only once. This chain connects TRBV2 to TRBJ2-5, with 11 positions matching TRBD2. The CDR3 contains 15 residues. V trimming: 4 bases; J trimming: 5 bases; junction bases outside the gene matches: 6. In germline, CDR1 is SNHLY, CDR2 FYNNEI. The CDR3, as DNA: TGTGCCAGCAGTGGTAGCGGGGGGGCCGTGGAGACCCAGTACTTC. It yields the protein CASSGSGGAVETQYF.

This clone was observed a handful of times. The chain is built from TRBV4-2 and TRBJ2-1, with D unclear. With 1 base removed from V and 6 bases from J, the gap between germline ends came to 4 bases. Germline V gene data show CDR1 as LGHNA and CDR2 as YNFKEQ. The CDR3 sequence is 12 residues long. The CDR3 nucleotides are TGTGCCAGCAGCCAAGGCACCAATGAGCAGTTCTTC. It encodes CASSQGTNEQFF.

The genes are TRBV7-9 and TRBJ1-1, with TRBD1 as a possible D gene (6 bases). The V end was cut by 7 bases, the J end by 5 bases, with 17 bases between. CDR3 length equals 14 residues. Germline-derived CDR1 and CDR2 are SEHNR and FQNEAQ (reference sequence). The CDR3 loop reads CASNSQGQGTEAFF. The CDR3 bases are TGTGCCAGCAACTCACAGGGTCAGGGAACTGAAGCTTTCTTT.

This chain joins TRBV6-5 and TRBJ1-1, with 7 nucleotides matching TRBD1. The CDR3 is 15 residues long. Germline CDR1 reads MNHEY; CDR2 reads SVGAGI. After removal of 4 bases from V and 4 bases from J, the junction contained 9 bases not matched to a gene. The CDR3 sequence: CASSSPGGSVTEAFF. CDR3 DNA sequence: TGTGCCAGCAGTTCGCCAGGGGGTAGTGTCACTGAAGCTTTCTTT.

J is TRBJ1-5 and V is TRBV6-6, with D unresolved. The CDR3 totals 12 residues. Germline loops: CDR1 MNHNY, CDR2 SVGAGI (reference sequence). V gave up 8 bases and J gave up 0 bases, with 5 bases separating them. The CDR3 here is CASSGSNQPQHF. The CDR3 DNA reads TGTGCCAGCTCGGGTAGCAATCAGCCCCAGCATTTT.

This sequence joins TRBV11-2 and TRBJ1-1; D may be TRBD1 (5 bases). The CDR3 covers 15 residues. Germline V CDR1 and CDR2: SGHAT, FQNNGV. The V end was cut by 5 bases, the J end by 8 bases, with 21 bases between. Here the CDR3 DNA reads TGTGCCAGCAGCCCGCCAGACAGCCGTCGACCAGAAGCTTTCTTT. The encoded protein is CASSPPDSRRPEAFF.

V and J are TRBV5-4 and TRBJ1-5; 9 bases align to TRBD1. There are 17 residues in the CDR3. In germline, CDR1 is SGHNT, CDR2 YYREEE (reference sequence). Trimming took 4 bases from V and 5 from J; bases not matched to a gene: 13. The DNA of the CDR3 is TGTGCCAGCAGCGTGTTGGGGGGACAGGGAAGCGATCAGCCCCAGCATTTT. Protein product: CASSVLGGQGSDQPQHF.